What follows are 24 T cell receptor beta chains derived from one specimen sequenced in a study of early T cells in non-severe SARS-CoV-2 infection. Via MiXCR, TCRdb re-called the 5' RACE reads, giving one row per CDR3 protein. In the table there are 77,000 or so distinct CDR3 sequences, about 15% of which are singletons. The sequenced sample was whole blood, obtained at baseline. The receptor source for this set is an adult who was a healthcare worker with PCR-confirmed SARS-CoV-2 infection or an uninfected control (not recorded which).

In its sample, this clonotype was seen a few times. The chain recombines TRBV9 with TRBJ2-1; D possibly corresponds to TRBD2 (6 bases). This CDR3 is 13 amino acids long. Germline V lookup: CDR1 SGDLS, CDR2 YYNGEE. V lost 6 bases to trimming and J lost 1 base, with 8 bases between them. CDR3 residues: CASIAESYNEQFF. As DNA, the CDR3 is TGTGCCAGCATAGCGGAATCCTACAATGAGCAGTTCTTC.

This chain joins TRBV12-3 or TRBV12-4 and TRBJ1-6; weak D call: TRBD1 (5 bases). V gave up 5 bases and J gave up 6 bases, with 8 bases separating them. The CDR3 sequence is 13 residues long. The CDR3 loop reads CASSIQVNSPLHF. DNA of the CDR3: TGTGCCAGCAGTATACAGGTTAATTCACCCCTCCACTTT.

V gene TRBV3-1 combines with J gene TRBJ2-5; 12 bases align to TRBD2. The length of the CDR3 is 17 residues. Germline loops: CDR1 LGHDT, CDR2 YNNKEL (reference sequence). V trimming: 1 base; J trimming: 7 bases; junction bases outside the gene matches: 10. CDR3 DNA: TGTGCCAGCAGCCAAGGCCTCCCGACTAGCGGGAGTGGGACCCAGTACTTC. Translation: CASSQGLPTSGSGTQYF.

This clonotype showed up many times. The chain links TRBV7-8 to TRBJ2-2; D is unresolved. Trimming took 5 bases from V and 7 from J, leaving 8 bases between them. The CDR3 extends over 12 amino acids. The germline CDR1 and CDR2 sequences are SGHVS and FQNEAQ. Written as DNA, the CDR3 is TGTGCCAGCAGCAAGCTGGGCGGGGAGCTGTTTTTT. It codes for CASSKLGGELFF.

This sequence joins TRBV30 and TRBJ2-2; D is unresolved. CDR1 and CDR2 from the germline V gene are GTSNPN and SVGIG (reference sequence). The CDR3 loop spans 16 amino acids. V lost 0 bases and J lost 0, with 11 bases in between. The CDR3 bases are TGTGCCTGGAGTGTATTGGAGCCTACGAACACCGGGGAGCTGTTTTTT. It yields the protein CAWSVLEPTNTGELFF.

V is TRBV18 and J is TRBJ1-1, with D possibly matching TRBD1 (5 bases). The germline V gene encodes CDR1 KGHSH and CDR2 LQKENI. The CDR3 spans 15 residues. V dropped 3 bases and J dropped 3 bases, with 14 bases sitting between them. This chain's CDR3 is CASSPDSLKDTEAFF. The DNA for the CDR3 is TGTGCCAGCTCACCCGACAGTCTTAAGGACACTGAAGCTTTCTTT.

The genes are TRBV4-2 and TRBJ2-1; 7 bases map to TRBD1. With V trimmed by 1 base and J by 10 bases, 13 bases remained unmatched. The CDR3 spans 16 residues. CDR1 LGHNA and CDR2 YNFKEQ come from the germline V gene. The CDR3 DNA reads TGTGCCAGCAGCCAAGGCCGCGGACAGGCTTGGATGGAGCAGTTCTTC. This codes for CASSQGRGQAWMEQFF.

This clonotype was observed a handful of times. The rearrangement uses TRBV30 and TRBJ1-5, with D maybe TRBD1 (5 bases). This CDR3 has 12 residues. Germline assignment: CDR1 GTSNPN and CDR2 SVGIG (reference sequence). Here the CDR3 reads CAVGRGNQPQHF. The CDR3 nucleotides are TGTGCAGTGGGAAGGGGTAATCAGCCCCAGCATTTT.

This clonotype was picked up a small number of times. The J gene is TRBJ2-7, the V gene TRBV5-6; D uncertain. The V end was cut by 0 bases, the J end by 2 bases, with 9 bases between. CDR3 length: 14 residues. The germline gives CDR1 SGHDT, CDR2 YYEEEE. CDR3 sequence reads: CASSLVHLTYEQYF. CDR3 DNA sequence: TGTGCCAGCAGCTTGGTGCACCTGACCTACGAGCAGTACTTC.

A few counts support this clonotype. This rearrangement joins TRBV29-1 to TRBJ2-1, with 7 bases lining up with TRBD1. With V trimmed by 8 bases and J by 7 bases, 5 bases remained unmatched. The CDR3 is made up of 11 amino acids. Germline V gene data show CDR1 as SQVTM and CDR2 as ANQGSEA. The CDR3 DNA reads TGCAGCCAGGGGGTATTGAATGAGCAGTTCTTC. Translating gives CSQGVLNEQFF.

There are many counts of this clonotype. The V gene is TRBV20-1, the J gene TRBJ1-1; possibly TRBD1 for D (5 bases). Germline V gives CDR1 DFQATT, CDR2 SNEGSKA (reference sequence). V was shortened by 0 bases and J by 1 base, with 9 bases between the two germline ends. The CDR3 contains 14 residues. CDR3 bases: TGCAGTGCTAGAGAAGACAGCGGGAACACTGAAGCTTTCTTT. Protein: CSAREDSGNTEAFF.

In its sample, this clonotype was seen a few times. The chain is built from TRBV29-1 and TRBJ2-7, with 8 bases fitting TRBD2. V was pared by 3 bases and J by 1 base, with 5 bases of the junction left unmatched. Germline V gives CDR1 SQVTM, CDR2 ANQGSEA. The CDR3 is 14 residues long. Here the CDR3 DNA reads TGCAGCGTTGATGCTGGGACTAGTTCCTACGAGCAGTACTTC. Translating it yields CSVDAGTSSYEQYF.

The sample holds many counts of this clonotype. The chain links TRBV19 to TRBJ2-7, with unresolved D. With 1 base removed from V and 1 base from J, the gap between germline ends came to 8 bases. The CDR3 runs 14 residues. CDR1 LNHDA and CDR2 SQIVND come from the germline V gene (reference sequence). The CDR3 DNA reads as TGTGCCAGTAGTATAGTTGGCCAATCCTACGAGCAGTACTTC. It encodes CASSIVGQSYEQYF.

This sequence joins TRBV20-1 and TRBJ2-3, with 13 bases aligning to TRBD2. The CDR3 is 14 residues long. The germline V gene encodes CDR1 DFQATT and CDR2 SNEGSKA (reference sequence). V shed 3 bases and J 4 bases; nucleotides not matched to a gene: 1. The CDR3 sequence is CSARGLAGPDTQYF. DNA of the CDR3: TGCAGTGCTAGGGGACTAGCGGGACCAGATACGCAGTATTTT.

The chain is built from TRBV19 and TRBJ2-5; no firm D call. The germline V gene has CDR1 LNHDA and CDR2 SQIVND (reference sequence). The V gene lost 0 bases and the J gene lost 5 bases, with 10 bases spanning the gap. This CDR3 region has 14 residues. Written as DNA, the CDR3 is TGTGCCAGTAGTATAGAGGGCGGCAGGGAGACCCAGTACTTC. Translating it yields CASSIEGGRETQYF.

V usage is TRBV6-5 and J usage is TRBJ2-7; D possibly uses TRBD1 or TRBD2 (6 bases each). V was pared by 5 bases and J by 1 base, with 9 bases between. This CDR3 is 13 amino acids long. In germline, CDR1 is MNHEY, CDR2 SVGAGI. CDR3 loop: CASSEGGSYEQYF. Here the CDR3 DNA reads TGTGCCAGCAGTGAGGGGGGATCCTACGAGCAGTACTTC.

This clonotype came up a few times. Germline is not matched at one junction end, which may reflect a read error. This sequence joins TRBV20-1 and TRBJ1-3; D remains unclear. This CDR3 spans 17 amino acids. Germline values: CDR1 DFQATT, CDR2 SNEGSKA (reference sequence). CDR3 nucleotide sequence: TGCAGTGCTGAATCGTTTAGGCTAGAGGGCTCTGAAAACACCATATATTTT. It encodes CSAESFRLEGSENTIYF.

In its sample, this clonotype was seen a few times. This chain's CDR3 is CASSLEGDDTIYF. The CDR3 DNA reads TGCGCCAGCAGCTTGGAGGGGGACGACACCATATATTTT. J is TRBJ1-3 and V is TRBV5-1, with D possibly matching TRBD1 (6 bases). V lost 0 bases, J lost 8 bases, and 9 bases lay in between. This CDR3 is 13 amino acids long. Germline V gene sequence: CDR1 SGHRS, CDR2 YFSETQ.

This clonotype appeared a few times. The rearrangement uses TRBV19 and TRBJ2-1; 12 nucleotides agree with TRBD2. This CDR3 has 17 residues. V dropped 5 bases and J dropped 4; count of bases not matched to a gene: 9. CDR1 is LNHDA, CDR2 SQIVND, per germline (reference sequence). The CDR3 nucleotides are TGTGCCAGTAGTTCCCCCTGGACTAGCGGGGCTTACAATGAGCAGTTCTTC. It specifies CASSSPWTSGAYNEQFF.

This clonotype has just a few counts. Here the CDR3 DNA reads TGCAGTGCTAGGCCTAGCGGGAGCGCAGATACGCAGTATTTT. It specifies CSARPSGSADTQYF. This chain uses TRBV20-1 with TRBJ2-3; 10 bases agree with TRBD2. There are 14 residues in the CDR3. V shed 3 bases, J shed 4 bases, and the junction held 4 bases outside the gene matches. Germline values: CDR1 DFQATT, CDR2 SNEGSKA (reference sequence).

The V and J genes are TRBV5-4 and TRBJ1-2; 11 bases map to TRBD1. The CDR3 totals 14 residues. J lost 4 bases, V lost 4 bases, and 3 bases had no gene match. Germline loops: CDR1 SGHNT, CDR2 YYREEE (reference sequence). The CDR3 nucleotides read TGTGCCAGCAGCCCGGACAGGGGGCTCTATGGCTACACCTTC. Amino acids: CASSPDRGLYGYTF.

This clonotype came up a few times. The V gene is TRBV4-1, the J gene TRBJ1-4, with D possibly being TRBD1 (5 bases). Between the trimmed V and J ends, which lost 3 bases and 10 bases, there was a span of 18 bases. Looked up from germline, CDR1 is MGHRA and CDR2 is YSYEKL. CDR3 length: 15 residues. In nucleotides, the CDR3 is TGCGCCAGCAGCCAGGGGCAGGGCCCCGGTGGAAAACTGTTTTTT. Translated: CASSQGQGPGGKLFF.

This clonotype came up a few times. The chain has TRBV6-5 and TRBJ2-3; 8 bases are a match to TRBD2. Losses at the gene ends were 4 bases for V and 4 bases for J; bases not matched to a gene: 4. In germline, CDR1 is MNHEY, CDR2 SVGAGI. The CDR3 extends over 14 amino acids. The chain's CDR3 is CASSSGLGADTQYF. CDR3 in DNA: TGTGCCAGCAGTTCGGGACTAGGCGCAGATACGCAGTATTTT.

This chain joins TRBV28 and TRBJ2-1, with TRBD2 matching over 10 bases. There are 15 residues in the CDR3. Germline V gene sequence: CDR1 MDHEN, CDR2 SYDVKM. V shed 5 bases and J 8 bases; nucleotides not matched to a gene: 9. The CDR3 is CASSLPGTSEYEQFF. In DNA, the CDR3 is TGTGCCAGCAGTCTTCCCGGGACTAGCGAGTATGAGCAGTTCTTC.